The clone carrying this T cell receptor (beta chain) showed up many times. As yet, its antigen is unknown. Amplified TCR beta CDR3 regions came from RNA transcripts. The TCR CDR3 was amplified in a first-round RT-PCR using the HTBI primer set. TCRdb independently ran MiXCR on the multiplex PCR reads; one entry per CDR3 protein. The table records 600,000 to 650,000 distinct CDR3 sequences, less than 25% of them present only once. This sample was included in a study of T cells in Graves' hyperthyroidism and ophthalmopathy. Findings and limits, study-wide: Most thyroid clonotypes that were expanded above 0.001 also turned up in blood. Before onset, ophthalmopathy was predicted by the model a median approximately 6.6 months earlier.

Fresh peripheral blood, less than 11 ml of it, supplied the PBMCs. CDR3 size: 12 residues. Trimming removed 11 bases at V and 7 bases at J, with 15 bases between. Looked up from germline, CDR1 is MDHEN and CDR2 is SYDVKM. The TCR originated in a man younger than 45 with Graves' ophthalmopathy. The gene calls are TRBV28 and TRBJ1-5; TRBD1 is a possible D gene (5 bases). The source material was blood. In DNA form, the CDR3 reads TGTGCCCTGAGCATCTGGGGGCAGCCCCAGCATTTT. Its protein product is CALSIWGQPQHF.